This T cell receptor beta chain was found in a study of OX40 agonist ivuxolimab in advanced cancers. This CDR3 region has 15 residues. CDR1 and CDR2 (germline): SNHLY, FYNNEI. Trimming removed 6 bases from V and 3 bases from J; junction bases left unmatched: 8. Some clones are missing from TCRdb's copy, which holds only in-frame ones; the method was immunoSEQ multiplex PCR. The sample includes some 70,000 clones, roughly 85% of them seen just once. This TCR was recovered from an adult with an advanced solid tumor such as melanoma, head and neck, liver or kidney cancer. The chain uses TRBV2 and TRBJ2-3, with 8 bases aligning to TRBD1. This sample comprised CD4+ or CD8+ T cells sorted from blood, obtained in a trial of the OX40 agonist ivuxolimab. Here the CDR3 DNA reads TGTGCCAGCAGCCACTACCGGGACAGGACAGATACGCAGTATTTT. Its translation: CASSHYRDRTDTQYF. The whole variable domain, filled in from reference TRBV2 and TRBJ2-3, reads EPEVTQTPSHQVTQMGQEVILRCVPISNHLYFYWYRQILGQKVEFLVSFYNNEISEKSEIFDDQFSVERPDGSNFTLKIRSTKLEDSAMYFCASSHYRDRTDTQYFGPGTRLTVL.